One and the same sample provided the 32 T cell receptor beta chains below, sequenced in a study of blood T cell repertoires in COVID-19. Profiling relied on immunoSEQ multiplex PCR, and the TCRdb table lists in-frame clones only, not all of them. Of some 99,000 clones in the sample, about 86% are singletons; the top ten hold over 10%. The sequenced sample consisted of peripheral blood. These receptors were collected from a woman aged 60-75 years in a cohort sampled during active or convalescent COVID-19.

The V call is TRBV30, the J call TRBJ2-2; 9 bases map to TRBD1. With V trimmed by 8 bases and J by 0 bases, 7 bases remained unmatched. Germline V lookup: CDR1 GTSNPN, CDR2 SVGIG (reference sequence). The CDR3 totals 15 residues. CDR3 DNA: TGTGCCGGAAGGACAGGGGCAACGAACACCGGGGAGCTGTTTTTT. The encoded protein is CAGRTGATNTGELFF.

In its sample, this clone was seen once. DNA of the CDR3: TGTGCCAGCAGCGACTCCCCGGGGGGCTACACCTTC. This sequence encodes CASSDSPGGYTF. The rearrangement links TRBV2 to TRBJ1-2; D remains ambiguous. The germline V gene has CDR1 SNHLY and CDR2 FYNNEI. The CDR3 is 12 residues long. V lost 6 bases and J 8 bases, leaving 13 bases between the germline ends.

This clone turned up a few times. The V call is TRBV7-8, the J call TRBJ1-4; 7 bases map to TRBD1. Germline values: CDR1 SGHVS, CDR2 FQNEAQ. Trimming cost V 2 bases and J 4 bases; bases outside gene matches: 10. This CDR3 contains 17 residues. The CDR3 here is CASSLRYDRALNEKLFF. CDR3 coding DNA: TGTGCCAGCAGCTTAAGATACGACAGGGCCCTTAATGAAAAACTGTTTTTT.

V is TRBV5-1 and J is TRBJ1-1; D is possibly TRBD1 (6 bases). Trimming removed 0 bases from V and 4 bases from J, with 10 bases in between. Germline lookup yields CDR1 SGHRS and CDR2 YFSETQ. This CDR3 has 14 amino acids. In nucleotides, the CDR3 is TGCGCCAGCAGCTTGGAGGACAGTTTCACTGAAGCTTTCTTT. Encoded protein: CASSLEDSFTEAFF. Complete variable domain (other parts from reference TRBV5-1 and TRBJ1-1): KAGVTQTPRYLIKTRGQQVTLSCSPISGHRSVSWYQQTPGQGLQFLFEYFSETQRNKGNFPGRFSGRQFSNSRSEMNVSTLELGDSALYLCASSLEDSFTEAFFGQGTRLTVV.

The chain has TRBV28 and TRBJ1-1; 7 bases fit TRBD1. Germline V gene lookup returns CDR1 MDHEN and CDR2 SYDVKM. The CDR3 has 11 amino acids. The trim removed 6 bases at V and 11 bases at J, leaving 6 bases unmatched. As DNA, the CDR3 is TGTGCCAGCAGCCTCAGGGGGGAGGCTTTCTTT. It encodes CASSLRGEAFF.

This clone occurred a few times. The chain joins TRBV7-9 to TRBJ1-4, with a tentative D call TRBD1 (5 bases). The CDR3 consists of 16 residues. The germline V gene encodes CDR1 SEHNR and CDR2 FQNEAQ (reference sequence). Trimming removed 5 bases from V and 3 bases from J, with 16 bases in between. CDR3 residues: CASSKTRDSANEKLFF. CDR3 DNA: TGTGCCAGCAGCAAAACCAGGGATTCGGCTAATGAAAAACTGTTTTTT. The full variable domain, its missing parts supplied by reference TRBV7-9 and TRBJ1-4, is DTGVSQNPRHKITKRGQNVTFRCDPISEHNRLYWYRQTLGQGPEFLTYFQNEAQLEKSRLLSDRFSAERPKGSFSTLEIQRTEQGDSAMYLCASSKTRDSANEKLFFGSGTQLSVL.

Written as DNA, the CDR3 is TGCGCCAGCAGCTTCCTAGACAGTGCCTCCTACGAGCAGTACTTC. Its translation: CASSFLDSASYEQYF. V usage is TRBV5-1 and J usage is TRBJ2-7; TRBD1 is a possible D gene (5 bases). Trimming took 2 bases from V and 0 from J, leaving 12 bases between them. The CDR3 contains 15 residues. CDR1 is SGHRS and CDR2 is YFSETQ in the germline V gene.

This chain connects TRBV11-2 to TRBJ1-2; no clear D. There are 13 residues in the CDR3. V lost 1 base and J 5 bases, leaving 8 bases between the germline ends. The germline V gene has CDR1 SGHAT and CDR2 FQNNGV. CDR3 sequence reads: CASSLGGSYGYTF. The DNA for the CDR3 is TGTGCCAGCAGCTTAGGAGGGTCTTATGGCTACACCTTC.

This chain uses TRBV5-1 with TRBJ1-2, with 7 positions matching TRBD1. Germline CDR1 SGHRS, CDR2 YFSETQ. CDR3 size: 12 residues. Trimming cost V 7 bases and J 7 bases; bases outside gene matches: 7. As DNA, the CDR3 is TGCGCCAGCCGGGGACAGAAGTCTGGCTACACCTTC. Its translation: CASRGQKSGYTF.

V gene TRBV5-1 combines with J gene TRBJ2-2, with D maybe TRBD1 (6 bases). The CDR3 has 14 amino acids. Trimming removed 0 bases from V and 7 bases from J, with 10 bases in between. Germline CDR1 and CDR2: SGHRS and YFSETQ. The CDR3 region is CASSLARGSGELFF. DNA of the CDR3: TGCGCCAGCAGCTTGGCCAGGGGAAGCGGGGAGCTGTTTTTT.

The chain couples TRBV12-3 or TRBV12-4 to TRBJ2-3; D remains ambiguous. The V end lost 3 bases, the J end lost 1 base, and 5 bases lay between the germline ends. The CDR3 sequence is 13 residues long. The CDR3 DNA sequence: TGTGCCAGCAGTTTTGGAGGCACAGATACGCAGTATTTT. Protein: CASSFGGTDTQYF.

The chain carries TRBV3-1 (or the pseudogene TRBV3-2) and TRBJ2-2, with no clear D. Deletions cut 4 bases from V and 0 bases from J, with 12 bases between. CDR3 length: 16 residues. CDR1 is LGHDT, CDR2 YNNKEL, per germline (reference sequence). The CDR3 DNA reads TGTGCCAGCAGCCCATTGACTCCGACGAACACCGGGGAGCTGTTTTTT. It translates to CASSPLTPTNTGELFF.

Here the CDR3 reads CASGETSGTDTQYF. The CDR3 nucleotides read TGCGCCAGCGGGGAGACTAGCGGCACAGATACGCAGTATTTT. The rearrangement joins TRBV5-1 to TRBJ2-3, with 8 bases lining up with TRBD2. Looked up from germline, CDR1 is SGHRS and CDR2 is YFSETQ. The V and J ends lost 7 bases and 1 base, in that order; junction bases with no gene match: 5. The CDR3 is 14 amino acids. The full variable domain, its missing parts supplied by reference TRBV5-1 and TRBJ2-3, is KAGVTQTPRYLIKTRGQQVTLSCSPISGHRSVSWYQQTPGQGLQFLFEYFSETQRNKGNFPGRFSGRQFSNSRSEMNVSTLELGDSALYLCASGETSGTDTQYFGPGTRLTVL.

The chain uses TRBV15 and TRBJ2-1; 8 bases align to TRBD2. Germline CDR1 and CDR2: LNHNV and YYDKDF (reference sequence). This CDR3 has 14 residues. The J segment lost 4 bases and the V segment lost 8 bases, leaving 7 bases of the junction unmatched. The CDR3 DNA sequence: TGTGCCACCGCAGCTAGCGGGCTTTACAATGAGCAGTTCTTC. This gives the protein CATAASGLYNEQFF.

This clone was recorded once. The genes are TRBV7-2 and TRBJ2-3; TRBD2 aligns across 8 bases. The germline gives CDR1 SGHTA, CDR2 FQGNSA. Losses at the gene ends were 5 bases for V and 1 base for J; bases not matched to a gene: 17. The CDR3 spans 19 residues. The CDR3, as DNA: TGTGCCAGCAGCCAACGGGGCCCCTCTAGAGCGGGAGGCACAGATACGCAGTATTTT. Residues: CASSQRGPSRAGGTDTQYF.

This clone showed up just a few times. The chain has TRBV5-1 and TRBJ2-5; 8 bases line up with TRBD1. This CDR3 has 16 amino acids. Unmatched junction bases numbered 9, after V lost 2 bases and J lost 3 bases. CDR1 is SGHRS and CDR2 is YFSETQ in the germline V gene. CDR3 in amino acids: CASSLIRGRGEETQYF. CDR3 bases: TGCGCCAGCAGCTTAATCAGGGGGCGCGGGGAAGAGACCCAGTACTTC.

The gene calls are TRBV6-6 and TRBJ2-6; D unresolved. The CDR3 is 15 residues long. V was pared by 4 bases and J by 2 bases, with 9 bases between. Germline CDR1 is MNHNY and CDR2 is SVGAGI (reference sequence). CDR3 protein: CASSFPLPGANVLTF. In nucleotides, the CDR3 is TGTGCCAGCAGTTTCCCCCTACCTGGGGCCAACGTCCTGACTTTC.

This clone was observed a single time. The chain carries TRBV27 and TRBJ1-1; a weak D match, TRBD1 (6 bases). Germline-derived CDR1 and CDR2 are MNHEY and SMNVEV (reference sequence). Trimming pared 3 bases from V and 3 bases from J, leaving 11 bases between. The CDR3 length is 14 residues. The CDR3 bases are TGTGCCAGCAGTTTTGAACAGGGCTACACTGAAGCTTTCTTT. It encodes CASSFEQGYTEAFF.

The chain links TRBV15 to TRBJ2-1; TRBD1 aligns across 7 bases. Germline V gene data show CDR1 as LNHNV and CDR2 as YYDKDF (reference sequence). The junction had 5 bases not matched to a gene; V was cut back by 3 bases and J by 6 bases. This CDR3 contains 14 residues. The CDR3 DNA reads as TGTGCCACCAGCAGCCCGGGACAGCCCAATGAGCAGTTCTTC. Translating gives CATSSPGQPNEQFF.

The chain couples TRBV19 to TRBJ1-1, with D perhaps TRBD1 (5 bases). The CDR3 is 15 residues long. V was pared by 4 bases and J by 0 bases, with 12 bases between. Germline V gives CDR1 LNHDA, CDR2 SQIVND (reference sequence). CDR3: CASSRVGGVNTEAFF. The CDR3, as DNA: TGTGCCAGTAGTAGGGTCGGGGGAGTGAACACTGAAGCTTTCTTT.

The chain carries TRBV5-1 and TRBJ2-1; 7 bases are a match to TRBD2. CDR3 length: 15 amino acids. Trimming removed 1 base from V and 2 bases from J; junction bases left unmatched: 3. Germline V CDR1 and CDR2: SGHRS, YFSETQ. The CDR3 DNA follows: TGCGCCAGCAGCTTGAGCGGGGAGGCCTACAATGAGCAGTTCTTC. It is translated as CASSLSGEAYNEQFF.

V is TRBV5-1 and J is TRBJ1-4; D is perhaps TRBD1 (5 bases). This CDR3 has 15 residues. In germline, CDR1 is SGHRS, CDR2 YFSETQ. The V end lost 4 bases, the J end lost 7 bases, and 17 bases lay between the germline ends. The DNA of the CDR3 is TGCGCCAGCAGCCCCGGGTCAGGACAAGGTGAAAAACTGTTTTTT. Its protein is CASSPGSGQGEKLFF.

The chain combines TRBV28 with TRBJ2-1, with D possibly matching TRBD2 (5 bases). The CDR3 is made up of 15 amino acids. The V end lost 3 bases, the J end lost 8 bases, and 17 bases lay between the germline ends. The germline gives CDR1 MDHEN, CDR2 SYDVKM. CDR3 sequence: CASSFGLVPGDEQFF. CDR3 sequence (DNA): TGTGCCAGCAGTTTTGGGCTAGTCCCCGGGGATGAGCAGTTCTTC.

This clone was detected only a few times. The CDR3 region has the DNA TGCAGTGCTATCGATAGCGGGAGTCAGTTCTTC. Amino acids: CSAIDSGSQFF. V usage is TRBV20-1 and J usage is TRBJ2-1, with 9 bases matching TRBD2. This CDR3 has 11 residues. The germline CDR1 and CDR2 sequences are DFQATT and SNEGSKA (reference sequence). V was clipped by 4 bases and J by 13 bases; unmatched bases: 5.

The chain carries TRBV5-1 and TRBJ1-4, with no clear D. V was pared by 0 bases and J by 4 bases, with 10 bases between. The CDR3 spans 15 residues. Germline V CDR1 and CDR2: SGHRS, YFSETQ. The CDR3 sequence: CASSLGYGLNEKLFF. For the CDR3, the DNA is TGCGCCAGCAGCTTGGGATACGGACTTAATGAAAAACTGTTTTTT.

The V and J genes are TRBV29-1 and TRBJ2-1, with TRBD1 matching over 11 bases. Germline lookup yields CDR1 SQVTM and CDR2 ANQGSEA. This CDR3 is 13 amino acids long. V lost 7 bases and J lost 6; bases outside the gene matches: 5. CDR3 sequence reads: CSARTGGPNEQFF. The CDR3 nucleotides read TGCAGCGCGAGGACAGGGGGCCCCAATGAGCAGTTCTTC.

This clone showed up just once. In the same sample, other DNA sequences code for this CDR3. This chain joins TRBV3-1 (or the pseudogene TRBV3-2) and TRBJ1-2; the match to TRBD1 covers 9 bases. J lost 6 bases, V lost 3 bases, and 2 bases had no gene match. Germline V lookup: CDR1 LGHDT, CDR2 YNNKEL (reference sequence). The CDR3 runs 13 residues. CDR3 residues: CASSQTGGHGYTF. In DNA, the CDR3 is TGTGCCAGCAGCCAGACAGGGGGGCATGGCTACACCTTC.

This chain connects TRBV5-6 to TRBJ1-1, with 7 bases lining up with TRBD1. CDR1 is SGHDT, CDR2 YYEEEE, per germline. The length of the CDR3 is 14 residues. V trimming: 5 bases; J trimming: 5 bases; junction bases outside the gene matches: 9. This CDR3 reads CASSLTGPGTEAFF. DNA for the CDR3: TGTGCCAGCAGTCTGACAGGGCCAGGGACTGAAGCTTTCTTT.

This CDR3 is CASGSGTGSTGELFF. DNA for the CDR3: TGTGCCAGCGGCTCCGGGACAGGGAGCACCGGGGAGCTGTTTTTT. The chain carries TRBV11-3 and TRBJ2-2; 9 bases match TRBD1. J lost 4 bases, V lost 8 bases, and 8 bases had no gene match. The CDR3 is made up of 15 amino acids. CDR1 SGHNT and CDR2 YENEEA come from the germline V gene.

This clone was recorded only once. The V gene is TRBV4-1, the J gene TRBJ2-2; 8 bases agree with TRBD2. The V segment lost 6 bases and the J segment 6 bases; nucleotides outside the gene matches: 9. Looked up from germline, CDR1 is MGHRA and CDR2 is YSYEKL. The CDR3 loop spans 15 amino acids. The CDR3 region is CASSPGTSLPGELFF. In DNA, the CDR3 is TGCGCCAGCAGTCCCGGGACTAGTTTACCCGGGGAGCTGTTTTTT.

CDR3: CASSLEAGVQYF. CDR3 bases: TGTGCCAGCAGTTTAGAAGCGGGAGTTCAGTATTTT. V is TRBV12-3 or TRBV12-4 and J is TRBJ2-3; 8 bases are shared with TRBD2. V gave up 1 base and J gave up 12 bases; unmatched junction bases: 3. The CDR3 runs to 12 residues.

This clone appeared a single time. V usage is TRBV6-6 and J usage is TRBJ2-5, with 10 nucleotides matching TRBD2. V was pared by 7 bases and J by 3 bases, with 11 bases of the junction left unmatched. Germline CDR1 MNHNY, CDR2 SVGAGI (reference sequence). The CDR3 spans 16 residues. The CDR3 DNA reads TGTGCCAGCACCCATCTCTGGACTAGCGGAAAAGAGACCCAGTACTTC. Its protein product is CASTHLWTSGKETQYF.